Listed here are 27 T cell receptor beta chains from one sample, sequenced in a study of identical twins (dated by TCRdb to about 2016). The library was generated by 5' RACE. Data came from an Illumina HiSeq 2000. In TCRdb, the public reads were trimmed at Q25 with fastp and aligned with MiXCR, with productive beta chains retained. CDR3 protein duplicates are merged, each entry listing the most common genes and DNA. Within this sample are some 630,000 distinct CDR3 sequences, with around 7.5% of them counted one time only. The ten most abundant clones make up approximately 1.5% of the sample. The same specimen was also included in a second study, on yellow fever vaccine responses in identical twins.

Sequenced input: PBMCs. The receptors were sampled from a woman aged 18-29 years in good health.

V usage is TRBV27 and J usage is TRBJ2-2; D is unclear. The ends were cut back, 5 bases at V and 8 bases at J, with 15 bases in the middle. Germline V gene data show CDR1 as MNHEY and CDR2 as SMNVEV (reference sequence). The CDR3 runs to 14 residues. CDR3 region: CASSRGPNSGELFF. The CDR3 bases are TGTGCCAGCAGTCGAGGACCGAATTCGGGGGAGCTGTTTTTT.

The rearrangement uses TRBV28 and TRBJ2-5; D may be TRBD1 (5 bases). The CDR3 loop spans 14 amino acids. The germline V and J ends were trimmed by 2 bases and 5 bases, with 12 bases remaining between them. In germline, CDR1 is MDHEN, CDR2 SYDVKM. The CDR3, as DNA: TGTGCCAGCAGTTTACCAGGGCCGCGGGAGACCCAGTACTTC. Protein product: CASSLPGPRETQYF.

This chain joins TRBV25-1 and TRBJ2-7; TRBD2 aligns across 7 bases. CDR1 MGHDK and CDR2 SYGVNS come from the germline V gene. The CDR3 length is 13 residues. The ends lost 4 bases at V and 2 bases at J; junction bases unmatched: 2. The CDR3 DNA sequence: TGTGCCAGCAGTGTCGCGGGAGCCTACGAGCAGTACTTC. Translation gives CASSVAGAYEQYF.

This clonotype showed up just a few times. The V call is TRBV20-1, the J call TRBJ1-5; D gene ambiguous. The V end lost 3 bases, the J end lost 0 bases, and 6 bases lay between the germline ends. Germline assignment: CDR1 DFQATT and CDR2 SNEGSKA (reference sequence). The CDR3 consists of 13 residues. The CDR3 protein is CSASTDSNQPQHF. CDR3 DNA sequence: TGCAGTGCTAGTACAGATAGCAATCAGCCCCAGCATTTT.

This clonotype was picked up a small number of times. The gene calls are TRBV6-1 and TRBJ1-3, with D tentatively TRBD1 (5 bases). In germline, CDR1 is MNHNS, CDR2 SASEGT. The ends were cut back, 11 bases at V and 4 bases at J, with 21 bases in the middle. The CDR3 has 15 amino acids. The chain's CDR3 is CAAGGGFGAGNTIYF. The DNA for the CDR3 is TGTGCCGCCGGGGGAGGGTTCGGAGCAGGAAACACCATATATTTT.

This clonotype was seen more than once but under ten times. The CDR3 loop is CASSKATASASYNEQFF. DNA for the CDR3: TGTGCCAGCAGCAAAGCCACTGCCTCTGCTTCCTACAATGAGCAGTTCTTC. The chain has TRBV21-1 and TRBJ2-1. TRBV21-1 is a pseudogene locus. The length of the CDR3 is 17 residues.

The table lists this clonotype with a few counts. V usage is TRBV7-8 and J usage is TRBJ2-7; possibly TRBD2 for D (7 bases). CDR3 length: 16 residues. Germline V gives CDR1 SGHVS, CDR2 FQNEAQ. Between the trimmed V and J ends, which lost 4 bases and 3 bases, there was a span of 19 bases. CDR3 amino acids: CASSSGAGEPYYEQYV. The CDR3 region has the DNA TGTGCCAGCAGCTCGGGGGCGGGGGAACCCTACTACGAGCAGTACGTC.

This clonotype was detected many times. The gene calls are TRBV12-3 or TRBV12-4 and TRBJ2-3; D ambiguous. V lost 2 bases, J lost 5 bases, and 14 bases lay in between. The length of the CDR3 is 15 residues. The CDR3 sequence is CASSLSGFAGDTQYF. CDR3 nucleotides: TGTGCCAGCAGTTTATCCGGGTTCGCTGGAGATACGCAGTATTTT.

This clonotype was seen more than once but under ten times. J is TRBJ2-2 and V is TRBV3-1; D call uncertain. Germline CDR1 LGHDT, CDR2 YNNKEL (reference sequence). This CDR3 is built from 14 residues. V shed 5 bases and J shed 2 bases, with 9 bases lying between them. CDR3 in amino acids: CASSWIANTGELFF. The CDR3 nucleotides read TGTGCCAGCAGCTGGATCGCAAACACCGGGGAGCTGTTTTTT. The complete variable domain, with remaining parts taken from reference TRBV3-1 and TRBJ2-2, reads DTAVSQTPKYLVTQMGNDKSIKCEQNLGHDTMYWYKQDSKKFLKIMFSYNNKELIINETVPNRFSPKSPDKAHLNLHINSLELGDSAVYFCASSWIANTGELFFGEGSRLTVL.

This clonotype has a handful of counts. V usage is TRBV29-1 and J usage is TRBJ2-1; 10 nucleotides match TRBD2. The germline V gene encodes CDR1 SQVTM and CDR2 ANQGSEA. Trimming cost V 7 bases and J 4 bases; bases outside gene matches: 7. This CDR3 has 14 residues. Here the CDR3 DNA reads TGCAGCGGGGGGGTAGCGGGAGGTTACAATGAGCAGTTCTTC. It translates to CSGGVAGGYNEQFF.

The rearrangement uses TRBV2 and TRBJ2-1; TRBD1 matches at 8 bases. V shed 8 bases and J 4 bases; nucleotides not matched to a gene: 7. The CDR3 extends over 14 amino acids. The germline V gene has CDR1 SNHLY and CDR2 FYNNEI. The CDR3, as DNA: TGTGCCAGCGAAGACAGGGGACGTTACAATGAGCAGTTCTTC. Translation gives CASEDRGRYNEQFF.

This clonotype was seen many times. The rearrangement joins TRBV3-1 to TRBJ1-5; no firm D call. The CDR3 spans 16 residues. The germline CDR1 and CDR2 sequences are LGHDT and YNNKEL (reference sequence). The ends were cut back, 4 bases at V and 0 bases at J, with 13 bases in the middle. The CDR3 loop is CASSPAGEASNQPQHF. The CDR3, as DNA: TGTGCCAGCAGCCCAGCGGGCGAAGCTAGCAATCAGCCCCAGCATTTT.

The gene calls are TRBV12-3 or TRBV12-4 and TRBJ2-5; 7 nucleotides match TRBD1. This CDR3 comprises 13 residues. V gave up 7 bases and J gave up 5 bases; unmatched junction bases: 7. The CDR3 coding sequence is TGTGCCAGCATGGCAGGGGGATCGGAGACCCAGTACTTC. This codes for CASMAGGSETQYF.

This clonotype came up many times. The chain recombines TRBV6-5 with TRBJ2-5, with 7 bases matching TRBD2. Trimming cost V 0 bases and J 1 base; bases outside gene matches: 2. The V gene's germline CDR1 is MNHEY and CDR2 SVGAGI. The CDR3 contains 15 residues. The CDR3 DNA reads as TGTGCCAGCAGTTACTCGTGGGGGGGCCAAGAGACCCAGTACTTC. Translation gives CASSYSWGGQETQYF.

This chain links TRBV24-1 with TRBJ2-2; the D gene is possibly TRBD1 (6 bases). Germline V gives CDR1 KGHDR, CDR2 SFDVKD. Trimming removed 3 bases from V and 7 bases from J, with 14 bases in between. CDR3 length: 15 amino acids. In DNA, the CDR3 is TGTGCCACCAGTGATCGCAGGGGAGACGGCGGGGAGCTGTTTTTT. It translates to CATSDRRGDGGELFF.

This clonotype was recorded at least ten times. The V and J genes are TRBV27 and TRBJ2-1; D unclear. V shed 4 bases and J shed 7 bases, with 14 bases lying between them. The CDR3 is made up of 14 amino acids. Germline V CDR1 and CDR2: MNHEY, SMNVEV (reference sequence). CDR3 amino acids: CASSSSGPQNEQFF. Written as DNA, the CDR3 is TGTGCCAGCAGTTCTAGTGGCCCACAGAATGAGCAGTTCTTC.

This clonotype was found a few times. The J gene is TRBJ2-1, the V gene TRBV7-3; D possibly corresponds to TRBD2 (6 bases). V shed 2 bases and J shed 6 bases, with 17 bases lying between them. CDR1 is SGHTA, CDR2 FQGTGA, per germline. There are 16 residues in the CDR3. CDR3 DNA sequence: TGTGCCAGCAGCTTAGTCGGCGGGATCTCCACCAATGAGCAGTTCTTC. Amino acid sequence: CASSLVGGISTNEQFF. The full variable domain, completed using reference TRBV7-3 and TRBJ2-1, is GAGVSQTPSNKVTEKGKYVELRCDPISGHTALYWYRQSLGQGPEFLIYFQGTGAADDSGLPNDRFFAVRPEGSVSTLKIQRTERGDSAVYLCASSLVGGISTNEQFFGPGTRLTVL.

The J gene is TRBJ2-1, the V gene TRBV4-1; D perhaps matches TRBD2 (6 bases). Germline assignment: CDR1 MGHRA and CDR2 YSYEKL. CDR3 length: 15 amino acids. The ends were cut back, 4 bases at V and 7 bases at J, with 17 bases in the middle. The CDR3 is CASSPQSGVGNEQFF. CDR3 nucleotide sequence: TGCGCCAGCAGCCCCCAGTCGGGAGTGGGGAATGAGCAGTTCTTC.

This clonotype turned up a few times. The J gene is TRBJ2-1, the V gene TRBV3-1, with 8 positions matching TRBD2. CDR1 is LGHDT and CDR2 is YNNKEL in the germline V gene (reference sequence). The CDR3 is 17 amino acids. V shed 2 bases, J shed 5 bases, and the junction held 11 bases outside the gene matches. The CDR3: CASSQNFGGASDNEQFF. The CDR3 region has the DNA TGTGCCAGCAGCCAAAATTTCGGGGGGGCCTCAGACAATGAGCAGTTCTTC.

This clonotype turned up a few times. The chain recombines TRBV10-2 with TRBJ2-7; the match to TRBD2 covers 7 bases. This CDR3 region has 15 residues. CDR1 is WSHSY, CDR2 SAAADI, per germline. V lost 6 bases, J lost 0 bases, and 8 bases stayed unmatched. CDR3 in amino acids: CASRGGNSISYEQYF. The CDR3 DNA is TGCGCCAGCAGGGGGGGGAATTCAATCTCCTACGAGCAGTACTTC.

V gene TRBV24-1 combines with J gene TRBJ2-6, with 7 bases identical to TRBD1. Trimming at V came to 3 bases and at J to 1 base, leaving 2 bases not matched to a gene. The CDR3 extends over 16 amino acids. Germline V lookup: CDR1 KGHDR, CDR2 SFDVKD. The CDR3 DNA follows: TGTGCCACCAGTGATGGGGACAGATCTGGGGCCAACGTCCTGACTTTC. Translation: CATSDGDRSGANVLTF.

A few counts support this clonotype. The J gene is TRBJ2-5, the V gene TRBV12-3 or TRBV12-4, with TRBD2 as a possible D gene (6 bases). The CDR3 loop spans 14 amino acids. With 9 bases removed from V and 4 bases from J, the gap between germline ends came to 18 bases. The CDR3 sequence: CASGPGVSRETQYF. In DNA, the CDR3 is TGTGCCAGTGGGCCGGGGGTTTCACGAGAGACCCAGTACTTC.

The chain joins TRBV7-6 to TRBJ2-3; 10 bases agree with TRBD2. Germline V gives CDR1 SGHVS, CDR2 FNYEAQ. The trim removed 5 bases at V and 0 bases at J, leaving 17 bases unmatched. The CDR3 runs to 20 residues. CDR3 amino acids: CASSPPTGIRLAGSTDTQYF. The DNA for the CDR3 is TGTGCCAGCAGCCCCCCCACGGGCATCCGACTAGCGGGTAGCACAGATACGCAGTATTTT.

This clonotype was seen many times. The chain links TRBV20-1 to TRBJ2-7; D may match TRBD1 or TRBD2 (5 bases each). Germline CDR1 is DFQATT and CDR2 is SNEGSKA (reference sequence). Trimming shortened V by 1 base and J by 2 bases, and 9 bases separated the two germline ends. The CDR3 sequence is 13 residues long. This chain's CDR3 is CSARAGTTYEQYV. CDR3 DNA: TGCAGTGCTAGAGCCGGGACCACCTACGAGCAGTACGTC.

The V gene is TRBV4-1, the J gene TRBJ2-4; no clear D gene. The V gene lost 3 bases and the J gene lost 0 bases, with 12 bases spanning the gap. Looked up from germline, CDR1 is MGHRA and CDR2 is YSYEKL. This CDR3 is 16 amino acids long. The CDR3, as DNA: TGCGCCAGCAGCCAGTTTAGGGCCATAGCCAAAAACATTCAGTACTTC. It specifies CASSQFRAIAKNIQYF.

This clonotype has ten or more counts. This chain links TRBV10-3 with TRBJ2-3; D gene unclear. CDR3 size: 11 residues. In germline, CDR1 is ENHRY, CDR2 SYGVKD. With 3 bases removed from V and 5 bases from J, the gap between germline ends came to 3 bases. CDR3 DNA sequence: TGTGCCATCAGTGAAAAAGATACGCAGTATTTT. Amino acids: CAISEKDTQYF.

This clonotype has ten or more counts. DNA of the CDR3: TGCAGCGTTGTTTCCTCTAACTATGGCTACACCTTC. It yields the protein CSVVSSNYGYTF. The chain couples TRBV29-1 to TRBJ1-2; D call uncertain. V dropped 4 bases and J dropped 0 bases, with 6 bases sitting between them. The CDR3 is 12 residues long. Germline V CDR1 and CDR2: SQVTM, ANQGSEA. Full variable domain (rest looked up from reference TRBV29-1 and TRBJ1-2): SAVISQKPSRDICQRGTSLTIQCQVDSQVTMMFWYRQQPGQSLTLIATANQGSEATYESGFVIDKFPISRPNLTFSTLTVSNMSPEDSSIYLCSVVSSNYGYTFGSGTRLTVV.